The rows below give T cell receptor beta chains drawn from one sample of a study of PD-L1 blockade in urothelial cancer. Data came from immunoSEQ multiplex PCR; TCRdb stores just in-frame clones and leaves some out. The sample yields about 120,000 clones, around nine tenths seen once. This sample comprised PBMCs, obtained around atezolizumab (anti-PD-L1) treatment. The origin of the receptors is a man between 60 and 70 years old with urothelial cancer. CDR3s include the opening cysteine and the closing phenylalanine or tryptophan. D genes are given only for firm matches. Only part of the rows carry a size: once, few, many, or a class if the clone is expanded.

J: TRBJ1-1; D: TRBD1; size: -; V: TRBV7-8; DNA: TGTGCCAGCAGCGGCGGACAGGGATCGATAGCTTTCTTT; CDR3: CASSGGQGSIAFF
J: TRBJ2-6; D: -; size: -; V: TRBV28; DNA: TGTGCCAGCAGACCTACAGGGACCGGGGCCAACGTCCTGACTTTC; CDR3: CASRPTGTGANVLTF
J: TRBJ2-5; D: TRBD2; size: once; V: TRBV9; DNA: TGTGCCAGCAGCGTAAGGGCGGGGGTGCAAGAGACCCAGTACTTC; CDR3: CASSVRAGVQETQYF
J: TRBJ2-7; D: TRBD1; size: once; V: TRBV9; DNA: TGTGCCAGCAGCGTAGCAGGACAGGGGAGCCACGAGCAGTACTTC; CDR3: CASSVAGQGSHEQYF
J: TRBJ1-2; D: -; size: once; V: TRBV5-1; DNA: TGCGCCAGCAGCGGGGGGACGGTATACGACATAGGTGGCTACACCTTC; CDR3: CASSGGTVYDIGGYTF
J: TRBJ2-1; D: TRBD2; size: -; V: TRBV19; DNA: TGTGCCAGTAGTATCTCTTTGGGACTAGGGGGGTTGAATGAGCAGTTCTTC; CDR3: CASSISLGLGGLNEQFF
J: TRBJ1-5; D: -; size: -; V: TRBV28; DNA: TGTGCCAGCAGTTTGAGGCGGACAATCAATCAGCCCCAGCATTTT; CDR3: CASSLRRTINQPQHF
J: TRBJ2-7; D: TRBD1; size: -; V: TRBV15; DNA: TGTGCCACCAGCAGAGACGGGACAGAGATATACGAGCAGTACTTC; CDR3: CATSRDGTEIYEQYF
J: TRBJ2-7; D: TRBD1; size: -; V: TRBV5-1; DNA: TGCGCCAGCAGCTTGGCGCTACAGGGGGGTAACGAGCAGTACTTC; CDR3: CASSLALQGGNEQYF
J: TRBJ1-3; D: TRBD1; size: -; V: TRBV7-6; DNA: TGTGCCAGCAGCTTAGCGCCGGACAGGGGGGCTTATTTT; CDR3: CASSLAPDRGAYF